The T cell receptor beta chain described here comes from a study of a mutant IDH1 vaccine in newly diagnosed glioma. CDR3 length: 15 amino acids. Germline V gives CDR1 SGHDT, CDR2 YYEEEE. V was trimmed by 4 bases and J by 0 bases, leaving 14 bases between them. The time point here: week 23, last vaccination. It was 300 ug of mutant IDH1 20-mer peptide that made up each vaccine dose, given with topical imiquimod. About this clone itself: What it binds is unknown.

The repertoire was sequenced with immunoSEQ multiplex PCR; TCRdb's copy has only in-frame clones and lacks some. Of tens of thousands of clones listed, approximately 90% were seen once; the top ten hold 3% to 4.5%. This TCR was recovered from a man aged 50 to 59 with glioma. Sequences were derived from PBMCs, sampled from a glioma patient whose treatment included an IDH1 peptide vaccine. The chain carries TRBV5-6 and TRBJ2-7; D remains unclear. CDR3 in DNA: TGTGCCAGCAGCCCAGGACCCGGGCTCTCCTACGAGCAGTACTTC. Its translation: CASSPGPGLSYEQYF.